A single sample is the source of the 26 T cell receptor beta chains below, sequenced in a study of molecular identifiers for immune sequencing clone quantification. TCRdb redid the calling of the PCR reads with MiXCR, one entry per CDR3 protein. This sample has 70,000 to 90,000 distinct CDR3 sequences, with roughly 21% found just once. The sample was naive CD8+ T cells from blood, with Jurkat cell RNA spiked in. Subset meaning: FACS-sorted CD8+CD4-CCR7+CD45RA+ naive T cells. All receptors derive from a human donor in good health. Some libraries in this study had Jurkat cell RNA spiked in.

At least ten counts were recorded for this clonotype. This chain uses TRBV18 with TRBJ2-7, with a possible D match to TRBD1 (6 bases). V shed 4 bases and J shed 3 bases, with 10 bases lying between them. Germline CDR1 and CDR2: KGHSH and LQKENI. The CDR3 runs 13 residues. CDR3 protein: CASSHGRGYEQYF. In DNA, the CDR3 is TGTGCCAGCTCACATGGCAGGGGCTACGAGCAGTACTTC.

In its sample, this clonotype was seen many times. The V gene is TRBV2, the J gene TRBJ2-3, with a tentative D call TRBD2 (5 bases). The CDR3 sequence is 15 residues long. V gave up 11 bases and J gave up 0 bases, with 18 bases separating them. Germline V gene lookup returns CDR1 SNHLY and CDR2 FYNNEI. CDR3 amino acids: CAGRDGASSTDTQYF. CDR3 bases: TGTGCCGGACGGGATGGCGCCTCTAGCACAGATACGCAGTATTTT.

This clonotype appeared once. This chain uses TRBV27 with TRBJ2-2; D possibly corresponds to TRBD2 (6 bases). Germline loops: CDR1 MNHEY, CDR2 SMNVEV (reference sequence). Trimming took off 6 bases at V and 4 bases at J, with 15 bases between the two ends. CDR3 length: 15 amino acids. CDR3: CASSRAGPTTGELFF. The DNA for the CDR3 is TGTGCCAGCAGCCGCGCGGGACCAACCACCGGGGAGCTGTTTTTT.

A note on this clonotype: Possible read error: a much larger clone is one base away. The rearrangement uses TRBV29-1 and TRBJ1-1; tentative D call: TRBD1 (6 bases). V was pared by 7 bases and J by 5 bases, with 14 bases between. The germline CDR1 and CDR2 sequences are SQVTM and ANQGSEA. The CDR3 spans 12 residues. The CDR3, as DNA: TGCAGCGGGGGGGGGGGCGAGACTGAAGCTTTCTTT. This codes for CSGGGGETEAFF.

CDR3 DNA sequence: TGTGCCAGCAGTGGAATGAGACAGGACGAGCAGTACTTC. Its translation: CASSGMRQDEQYF. The gene calls are TRBV2 and TRBJ2-7; a weak D match, TRBD1 (6 bases). The ends were cut back, 4 bases at V and 5 bases at J, with 12 bases in the middle. Germline values: CDR1 SNHLY, CDR2 FYNNEI. This CDR3 region has 13 residues.

This clonotype has at least ten counts. The genes are TRBV5-8 and TRBJ1-5; D is undetermined. Germline CDR1 and CDR2: SGHTS and YDEGEE. The CDR3 runs 14 residues. The germline V and J ends were trimmed by 0 bases and 11 bases, with 15 bases remaining between them. CDR3 DNA: TGTGCCAGCAGCTTGGGGCCCGGCCCCCAGTCCCAGCATTTT. Protein: CASSLGPGPQSQHF.

This clonotype was counted only a few times. The chain has TRBV30 and TRBJ1-1, with D hard to call. This CDR3 comprises 14 residues. CDR1 and CDR2 (germline): GTSNPN, SVGIG (reference sequence). Trimming removed 5 bases at V and 0 bases at J, with 13 bases between. CDR3 in amino acids: CAWLGFGMNTEAFF. CDR3 nucleotides: TGTGCCTGGTTAGGGTTCGGGATGAACACTGAAGCTTTCTTT.

To note about this clonotype: This may arise from a read error, as a much more abundant clone is one base away. V is TRBV19 and J is TRBJ2-5; no reliable D call. V was pared by 6 bases and J by 0 bases, with 8 bases between. The CDR3 is 13 residues long. Germline loops: CDR1 LNHDA, CDR2 SQIVND (reference sequence). The DNA of the CDR3 is TGTGCCAGTAGACGCAGGTACCAAGAGACCCAGTACTTC. It encodes CASRRRYQETQYF.

In the case of this clonotype: A much larger clone differs from this one at a single base, so this may be a read error. The gene calls are TRBV29-1 and TRBJ1-2; a possible D gene is TRBD1 (5 bases). CDR1 SQVTM and CDR2 ANQGSEA come from the germline V gene. The CDR3 runs to 13 residues. The CDR3 DNA is TGCGGCGTGCAGGAGACGTGGGGGGATGGCTACACCTTC. This codes for CGVQETWGDGYTF.

This clonotype was seen at least ten times. CDR3 sequence reads: CASSFTREGTDTQYF. In DNA form, the CDR3 reads TGTGCCAGCAGCTTTACGCGGGAGGGCACAGATACGCAGTATTTT. This chain uses TRBV7-9 with TRBJ2-3, with TRBD2 identical over 8 bases. V trimming: 3 bases; J trimming: 1 base; junction bases outside the gene matches: 3. Germline V gives CDR1 SEHNR, CDR2 FQNEAQ (reference sequence). This CDR3 is 15 amino acids long.

This clonotype occurred many times. This chain joins TRBV7-9 and TRBJ1-5, with D unresolved. Germline V gene sequence: CDR1 SEHNR, CDR2 FQNEAQ (reference sequence). This CDR3 contains 14 residues. V was pared by 4 bases and J by 6 bases, with 13 bases between. Here the CDR3 reads CASSSNEGPQPQHF. In DNA form, the CDR3 reads TGTGCCAGCAGCTCGAACGAAGGGCCTCAGCCCCAGCATTTT.

This clonotype was seen at least ten times. The chain links TRBV7-9 to TRBJ2-2, with 12 bases fitting TRBD2. The trim removed 4 bases at V and 0 bases at J, leaving 3 bases unmatched. The germline gives CDR1 SEHNR, CDR2 FQNEAQ (reference sequence). The CDR3 runs 17 residues. The CDR3 loop is CASSSTSGGTNTGELFF. The CDR3 DNA sequence: TGTGCCAGCAGCTCGACTAGCGGGGGAACGAACACCGGGGAGCTGTTTTTT.

For this clonotype: A read error may explain this, as a much larger clone is one base away. The chain couples TRBV27 to TRBJ2-6; either TRBD1 or TRBD2 may fit D (5 bases each). The CDR3 runs 15 residues. Germline V gene lookup returns CDR1 MNHEY and CDR2 SMNVEV (reference sequence). The chain's CDR3 is CVSSKRGTGANVLTF. The DNA for the CDR3 is TGTGTCAGCAGTAAGAGGGGCACTGGGGCCAACGTCCTGACTTTC.

The V gene is TRBV6-2 or TRBV6-3, the J gene TRBJ2-5, with D uncertain. Trimming stripped 6 bases from V and 0 bases from J, with 8 bases between. CDR1 is MNHEY and CDR2 is SVGEGT in the germline V gene. This CDR3 region has 13 residues. CDR3 amino acids: CASRGQNQETQYF. CDR3 nucleotide sequence: TGTGCCAGCAGAGGGCAAAACCAAGAGACCCAGTACTTC.

Comment on this clonotype: A much larger clone differs by one base, so this may be a read error. V is TRBV12-3 or TRBV12-4 and J is TRBJ2-4; 8 positions agree with TRBD1. After removal of 11 bases from V and 4 bases from J, the junction contained 4 bases not matched to a gene. The CDR3 is 12 amino acids. DNA of the CDR3: TGTGCCGTCCGACAGGGGAAAAACATTCAGTACTTC. Protein sequence: CAVRQGKNIQYF.

Regarding this clonotype: A much larger clone differs by one base, so this may be a read error. The chain couples TRBV6-2 or TRBV6-3 to TRBJ2-3; D might be TRBD2 (6 bases). This CDR3 contains 12 residues. CDR1 and CDR2 from the germline V gene are MNHEY and SVGEGT. CDR3 nucleotide sequence: TGTGCCGGCAGTTACGCGCGGGGTACGCAGTATTTT. Translated: CAGSYARGTQYF.

This clonotype was recorded a few times. DNA for the CDR3: TGTGCCACCAGCCCAGAACCGGGACAAAGGAAGGGGACCCAGTACTTC. Translating it yields CATSPEPGQRKGTQYF. J is TRBJ2-5 and V is TRBV24-1; TRBD1 is a possible D gene (6 bases). With 7 bases removed from V and 7 bases from J, the gap between germline ends came to 24 bases. The CDR3 totals 16 residues. Germline CDR1 KGHDR, CDR2 SFDVKD.

The table lists this clonotype with many counts. The chain has TRBV19 and TRBJ1-5, with a possible D match to TRBD1 (6 bases). The CDR3 loop spans 13 amino acids. V lost 7 bases to trimming and J lost 6 bases, with 13 bases between them. Per the germline V gene, CDR1 is LNHDA and CDR2 is SQIVND (reference sequence). CDR3 sequence (DNA): TGTGCCAGTACTAAAAGGGGGGGTCAGCCCCAGCATTTT. The encoded protein is CASTKRGGQPQHF.

As to this clonotype: One end of the junction does not line up with germline, which may come from a read error. The chain joins TRBV10-1 to TRBJ2-5; unclear D gene. Germline lookup yields CDR1 WNHNN and CDR2 SYGVQD (reference sequence). The CDR3 covers 13 residues. The CDR3 loop reads CASSEDGQETRYF. CDR3 DNA: TGCGCCAGCAGTGAGGATGGTCAAGAGACCCGGTACTTC.

This clonotype has a count of ten or more. This rearrangement joins TRBV4-3 to TRBJ2-1, with D maybe TRBD2 (5 bases). Germline V gene lookup returns CDR1 LGHNA and CDR2 YSLEER. Deletions cut 0 bases from V and 6 bases from J, with 12 bases between. This CDR3 region has 15 residues. For the CDR3, the DNA is TGCGCCAGCAGCCAAGACCGACCCGGAGGCAATGAGCAGTTCTTC. Translating it yields CASSQDRPGGNEQFF.

The chain has TRBV27 and TRBJ2-1, with 11 bases lining up with TRBD2. The V gene's germline CDR1 is MNHEY and CDR2 SMNVEV (reference sequence). The CDR3 sequence is 14 residues long. The junction had 1 base not matched to a gene; V was cut back by 1 base and J by 8 bases. CDR3 nucleotide sequence: TGTGCCAGCAGTTTATTACTAGCGGGGGATGAGCAGTTCTTC. As protein: CASSLLLAGDEQFF.

The chain is built from TRBV9 and TRBJ2-1; D is ambiguous. Germline V gives CDR1 SGDLS, CDR2 YYNGEE. This CDR3 is built from 13 residues. Trimming removed 0 bases from V and 8 bases from J, with 9 bases in between. CDR3 DNA: TGTGCCAGCAGCGTAGCGTCCAGCGATGAGCAGTTCTTC. It codes for CASSVASSDEQFF.

This clonotype was recorded many times. This chain connects TRBV30 to TRBJ2-2; no firm D call. Trimming removed 2 bases from V and 6 bases from J, with 7 bases in between. The germline V gene has CDR1 GTSNPN and CDR2 SVGIG (reference sequence). The CDR3 has 12 residues. DNA of the CDR3: TGTGCCTGGAGTTTCTCCTCCGGGGAGCTGTTTTTT. Protein sequence: CAWSFSSGELFF.

This clonotype was seen many times. This rearrangement joins TRBV7-9 to TRBJ1-4; D gene uncertain. CDR1 and CDR2 from the germline V gene are SEHNR and FQNEAQ (reference sequence). V lost 2 bases, J lost 6 bases, and 7 bases lay in between. The CDR3 is 13 residues long. In DNA form, the CDR3 reads TGTGCCAGCAGCTTACAGACGGATGAAAAACTGTTTTTT. It is translated as CASSLQTDEKLFF.

V usage is TRBV7-6 and J usage is TRBJ2-5, with D unclear. Germline V gives CDR1 SGHVS, CDR2 FNYEAQ. The germline V and J ends were trimmed by 6 bases and 5 bases, with 19 bases remaining between them. This CDR3 comprises 15 residues. The CDR3 sequence: CASRNPEGLRETQYF. The DNA of the CDR3 is TGTGCCAGCAGGAACCCGGAAGGGCTTCGGGAGACCCAGTACTTC.

The sample holds many counts of this clonotype. V usage is TRBV27 and J usage is TRBJ2-5; D remains ambiguous. V was pared by 5 bases and J by 2 bases, with 12 bases between. Germline CDR1 reads MNHEY; CDR2 reads SMNVEV (reference sequence). The CDR3 covers 14 residues. CDR3 region: CASSKRPVQETQYF. CDR3 bases: TGTGCCAGCAGTAAACGACCCGTACAAGAGACCCAGTACTTC.